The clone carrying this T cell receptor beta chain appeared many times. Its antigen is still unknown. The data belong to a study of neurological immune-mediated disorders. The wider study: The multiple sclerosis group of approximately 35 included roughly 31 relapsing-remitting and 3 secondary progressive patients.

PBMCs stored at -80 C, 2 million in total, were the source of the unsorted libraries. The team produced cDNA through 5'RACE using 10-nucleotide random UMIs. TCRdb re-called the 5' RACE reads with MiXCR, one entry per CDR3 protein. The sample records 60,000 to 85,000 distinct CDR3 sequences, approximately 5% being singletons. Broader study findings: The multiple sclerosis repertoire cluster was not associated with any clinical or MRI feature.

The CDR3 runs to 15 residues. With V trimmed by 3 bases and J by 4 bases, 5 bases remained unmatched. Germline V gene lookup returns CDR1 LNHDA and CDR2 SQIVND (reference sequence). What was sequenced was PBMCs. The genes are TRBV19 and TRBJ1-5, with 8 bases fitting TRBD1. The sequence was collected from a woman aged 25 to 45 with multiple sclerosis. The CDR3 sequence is CASSIGQGGNQPQHF. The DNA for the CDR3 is TGTGCCAGTAGTATCGGACAGGGTGGAAATCAGCCCCAGCATTTT.